These 7 T cell receptor beta chains came from one sample sequenced in a study of CD8 T cells in ankylosing spondylitis. TCRdb used MiXCR to reprocess the 5' RACE reads, holding one entry per CDR3 protein. The sample lists some 87,000 distinct CDR3 sequences; about 27% were seen once. Sequencing was performed on blood, either unsorted or a sorted T cell fraction (not recorded which). These receptors originate from a male donor with ankylosing spondylitis or in good health (not recorded which).

In this sample, this clonotype turned up a few times. V is TRBV7-9 and J is TRBJ1-5; TRBD1 agrees at 11 bases. The germline gives CDR1 SEHNR, CDR2 FQNEAQ (reference sequence). The CDR3 consists of 14 residues. The V and J ends lost 5 bases and 6 bases, in that order; junction bases with no gene match: 3. As DNA, the CDR3 is TGTGCCAGCAGCCCTGGACAGGGGGCTCAGCCCCAGCATTTT. It is translated as CASSPGQGAQPQHF.

This clonotype was seen only a few times. This chain links TRBV5-1 with TRBJ2-3; 9 bases are a match to TRBD1. V was clipped by 3 bases and J by 6 bases; unmatched bases: 8. Germline lookup yields CDR1 SGHRS and CDR2 YFSETQ. The CDR3 spans 15 residues. The CDR3 DNA follows: TGCGCCAGCAGCTCCCCGGGACAGGGAGAGGATACGCAGTATTTT. Translation: CASSSPGQGEDTQYF.

The chain combines TRBV7-8 with TRBJ2-3, with D possibly TRBD1 on 6 matching bases. V was clipped by 2 bases and J by 3 bases, with 9 bases between them. CDR3 length: 14 amino acids. Germline loops: CDR1 SGHVS, CDR2 FQNEAQ. DNA of the CDR3: TGTGCCAGCAGCTTATTTGACAGGACAGATACGCAGTATTTT. This gives the protein CASSLFDRTDTQYF.

The chain carries TRBV5-1 and TRBJ2-7; D perhaps matches TRBD2 (5 bases). The V gene lost 0 bases and the J gene lost 0 bases, with 10 bases spanning the gap. CDR1 SGHRS and CDR2 YFSETQ come from the germline V gene. The CDR3 covers 15 residues. CDR3 residues: CASSLDPGSSYEQYF. In DNA, the CDR3 is TGCGCCAGCAGCTTGGATCCGGGAAGCTCCTACGAGCAGTACTTC.

The sample holds many counts of this clonotype. The chain has TRBV7-3 and TRBJ2-5; D is unclear. Germline-derived CDR1 and CDR2 are SGHTA and FQGTGA. The V and J ends lost 3 bases and 4 bases respectively, with 12 bases between them. This CDR3 has 14 residues. The CDR3 reads CASSFMGSLETQYF. In nucleotides, the CDR3 is TGTGCCAGCAGCTTTATGGGGTCTTTAGAGACCCAGTACTTC.

This clonotype was picked up a small number of times. The chain recombines TRBV11-1 with TRBJ2-1; 8 positions agree with TRBD1. CDR1 SGHAT and CDR2 FQDESV come from the germline V gene (reference sequence). The CDR3 has 14 residues. V gave up 1 base and J gave up 8 bases; unmatched junction bases: 4. The CDR3 sequence is CASSLGTGYHEQFF. The CDR3 DNA reads TGTGCCAGCAGCTTAGGGACAGGGTATCATGAGCAGTTCTTC. Full variable domain (remainder filled in from reference TRBV11-1 and TRBJ2-1): EAEVAQSPRYKITEKSQAVAFWCDPISGHATLYWYRQILGQGPELLVQFQDESVVDDSQLPKDRFSAERLKGVDSTLKIQPAELGDSAMYLCASSLGTGYHEQFFGPGTRLTVL.

This clonotype was recorded many times. This chain joins TRBV10-2 and TRBJ2-5; 10 bases agree with TRBD2. CDR3 length: 17 amino acids. Trimming took 6 bases from V and 2 from J; bases not matched to a gene: 12. Germline V CDR1 and CDR2: WSHSY, SAAADI. The DNA of the CDR3 is TGCGCCAGCAGCCATTCCGGGACTAGCGTGGGACAAGAGACCCAGTACTTC. Translation gives CASSHSGTSVGQETQYF.